Presented here are 17 T cell receptor beta chains from one specimen sequenced in a study of blood T cells in healthy people across ages. For the second PCR, which ran for about 6 to 11 cycles, a sample-barcoded 5' primer and a J-beta primer mix were used. TCRdb re-derived calls from the 5' RACE reads in MiXCR, one entry per CDR3 protein. The table has around 2 million distinct CDR3 sequences, about 39% seen once. Sequences were obtained from blood. The source is a human donor in good health.

CDR3 sequence reads: CASSLLRGTAGNSPLHF. The CDR3 DNA follows: TGTGCCAGCAGCTTACTGCGTGGGACAGCCGGTAATTCACCCCTCCACTTT. J is TRBJ1-6 and V is TRBV7-9, with TRBD1 matching over 7 bases. Losses at the gene ends were 2 bases for V and 6 bases for J; bases not matched to a gene: 10. The CDR3 extends over 17 amino acids. Germline assignment: CDR1 SEHNR and CDR2 FQNEAQ (reference sequence). Complete variable domain (other parts from reference TRBV7-9 and TRBJ1-6): DTGVSQNPRHKITKRGQNVTFRCDPISEHNRLYWYRQTLGQGPEFLTYFQNEAQLEKSRLLSDRFSAERPKGSFSTLEIQRTEQGDSAMYLCASSLLRGTAGNSPLHFGNGTRLTVT.

In this sample, this clonotype turned up once. The chain joins TRBV29-1 to TRBJ1-4; D may be TRBD1 (6 bases). The V gene's germline CDR1 is SQVTM and CDR2 ANQGSEA. Trimming removed 6 bases from V and 4 bases from J, with 15 bases in between. The CDR3 is made up of 14 amino acids. The CDR3 is CSVRRGDVNEKLFF. CDR3 nucleotide sequence: TGCAGCGTGCGGAGGGGGGACGTTAATGAAAAACTGTTTTTT.

This chain joins TRBV7-2 and TRBJ1-2, with 8 bases fitting TRBD1. V lost 5 bases and J lost 1; bases outside the gene matches: 6. CDR3 length: 15 residues. Germline loops: CDR1 SGHTA, CDR2 FQGNSA. The CDR3 region is CASSLRGPNNYGYTF. The CDR3 coding sequence is TGTGCCAGCAGCCTCAGGGGGCCGAATAACTATGGCTACACCTTC. Supplemented by reference TRBV7-2 and TRBJ1-2, the full variable domain reads GAGVSQSPSNKVTEKGKDVELRCDPISGHTALYWYRQSLGQGLEFLIYFQGNSAPDKSGLPSDRFSAERTGGSVSTLTIQRTQQEDSAVYLCASSLRGPNNYGYTFGSGTRLTVV.

V is TRBV5-5 and J is TRBJ1-5; 8 nucleotides match TRBD1. The germline gives CDR1 SGHKS, CDR2 YYEKEE (reference sequence). J was trimmed by 5 bases and V by 4 bases; bases with no gene match: 8. CDR3 length: 15 amino acids. CDR3 coding DNA: TGTGCCAGCAGCATGACAGGGGAGTCCCATCAGCCCCAGCATTTT. Its translation: CASSMTGESHQPQHF.

V is TRBV2 and J is TRBJ2-1; D unclear. The CDR3 is made up of 13 amino acids. Looked up from germline, CDR1 is SNHLY and CDR2 is FYNNEI. Trimming stripped 4 bases from V and 6 bases from J, with 10 bases between. The DNA for the CDR3 is TGTGCCAGCAGTGTATGGGTTTTCAATGAGCAGTTCTTC. Protein product: CASSVWVFNEQFF.

This clonotype was detected a few times. A read error may produce the germline difference seen at one junction end. The chain combines TRBV7-2 with TRBJ1-1, with 7 bases aligning to TRBD1. Germline V gene data show CDR1 as SGHTA and CDR2 as FQGNSA. The CDR3 runs to 14 residues. CDR3 nucleotides: TGTGCCGGCAGCGTCCAGGGGGTGAACACTGAAGCTTTCTTT. Translated: CAGSVQGVNTEAFF.

Only one count was recorded for this clonotype. The junction shows a germline mismatch at one end, possibly a read error. V is TRBV20-1 and J is TRBJ1-5; perhaps TRBD1 as D (5 bases). The CDR3 extends over 12 amino acids. Germline CDR1 reads DFQATT; CDR2 reads SNEGSKA (reference sequence). CDR3 sequence: CNGTGSNQPRHF. CDR3 DNA: TGCAATGGAACAGGTTCCAATCAGCCCCGGCATTTT.

The genes are TRBV20-1 and TRBJ2-1, with TRBD2 identical over 12 bases. In germline, CDR1 is DFQATT, CDR2 SNEGSKA (reference sequence). With V trimmed by 6 bases and J by 9 bases, 15 bases remained unmatched. CDR3 length: 16 amino acids. In DNA, the CDR3 is TGCAGTGCCTCGACTAGCGGGGGCCCCGCGCGGGGTGAGCAGTTCTTC. The encoded protein is CSASTSGGPARGEQFF.

The chain uses TRBV29-1 and TRBJ2-7, with TRBD2 as a possible D gene (7 bases). The V gene's germline CDR1 is SQVTM and CDR2 ANQGSEA. V was clipped by 7 bases and J by 5 bases, with 18 bases between them. The CDR3 is 13 amino acids. The CDR3 bases are TGCAGCGCTTGTCGGGGGGCAAAGGACGAGCAGTACTTC. Its protein is CSACRGAKDEQYF.

This clonotype was counted only a few times. J is TRBJ2-5 and V is TRBV20-1, with D perhaps assigned TRBD1 or TRBD2 (5 bases each). Trimming cost V 3 bases and J 3 bases, with 14 bases left between them. CDR1 and CDR2 from the germline V gene are DFQATT and SNEGSKA (reference sequence). The length of the CDR3 is 14 residues. The CDR3 region has the DNA TGCAGTGCTAGTGCAACGGTGGGGGAAGAGACCCAGTACTTC. It specifies CSASATVGEETQYF.

The chain couples TRBV14 to TRBJ1-6; tentative D call: TRBD1 (5 bases). This CDR3 comprises 15 residues. Germline-derived CDR1 and CDR2 are SGHDN and FVKESK. Trimming pared 6 bases from V and 2 bases from J, leaving 11 bases between. The CDR3 DNA follows: TGTGCCAGCAGGGTCGACAGTCCCTATAATTCACCCCTCCACTTT. It encodes CASRVDSPYNSPLHF.

The V call is TRBV4-3, the J call TRBJ2-7, with 8 bases that match TRBD1. Per the germline V gene, CDR1 is LGHNA and CDR2 is YSLEER. There are 16 residues in the CDR3. With 0 bases clipped from V and 6 bases from J, the junction kept 10 bases outside the gene matches. CDR3 sequence reads: CASSQEVWTGQGEQYF. The CDR3 DNA is TGCGCCAGCAGCCAAGAAGTTTGGACAGGGCAAGGCGAGCAGTACTTC.

This clonotype occurred a few times. The V gene is TRBV12-3 or TRBV12-4, the J gene TRBJ2-7, with TRBD2 identical over 12 bases. V shed 2 bases and J 7 bases; nucleotides not matched to a gene: 15. This CDR3 is 18 amino acids long. Here the CDR3 reads CASSLSRVWTSGADEQYF. In nucleotides, the CDR3 is TGTGCCAGCAGTTTATCCCGAGTTTGGACTAGCGGGGCGGATGAGCAGTACTTC.

The CDR3, as DNA: TGTGCCAGCAGCTCTGTGGGGGAGGGTAACACTGAAGCTTTCTTT. Its protein is CASSSVGEGNTEAFF. V and J are TRBV7-2 and TRBJ1-1, with a weak D call TRBD1 (5 bases). This CDR3 is built from 15 residues. V was pared by 4 bases and J by 2 bases, with 14 bases between. Looked up from germline, CDR1 is SGHTA and CDR2 is FQGNSA.

This rearrangement joins TRBV28 to TRBJ2-5, with D unclear. CDR3 size: 13 residues. V was trimmed by 7 bases and J by 5 bases, leaving 14 bases between them. CDR1 is MDHEN and CDR2 is SYDVKM in the germline V gene. The CDR3 nucleotides are TGTGCCAGCACTCTCGTAGGGCAGGAGACCCAGTACTTC. This gives the protein CASTLVGQETQYF.

This clonotype was picked up one time. This chain uses TRBV7-2 with TRBJ2-1; 8 bases agree with TRBD1. J lost 4 bases, V lost 4 bases, and 6 bases had no gene match. The germline V gene has CDR1 SGHTA and CDR2 FQGNSA. This CDR3 spans 15 amino acids. CDR3 sequence (DNA): TGTGCCAGCAGCTCGGACAGGGATATTTACAATGAGCAGTTCTTC. Protein sequence: CASSSDRDIYNEQFF. The full variable domain, rest sourced from reference TRBV7-2 and TRBJ2-1, is GAGVSQSPSNKVTEKGKDVELRCDPISGHTALYWYRQSLGQGLEFLIYFQGNSAPDKSGLPSDRFSAERTGGSVSTLTIQRTQQEDSAVYLCASSSDRDIYNEQFFGPGTRLTVL.

V gene TRBV6-5 combines with J gene TRBJ2-7, with D maybe TRBD2 (7 bases). The length of the CDR3 is 13 residues. Between the trimmed V and J ends, which lost 8 bases and 3 bases, there was a span of 14 bases. Germline V lookup: CDR1 MNHEY, CDR2 SVGAGI. In nucleotides, the CDR3 is TGTGCCAGCGGGACTACAGGGTACTACGAGCAGTACTTC. Translation gives CASGTTGYYEQYF.